The text below deals with one T cell receptor (beta chain). The antigen it recognizes is unknown. No base qualities exist here, and no much larger clone lies one base off it. Inclusive of the bounding cysteine and phenylalanine, the CDR3 is 13 residues long. The entry retains the CDR3 DNA only, 39 bases that are in frame from base 1. V and J lose 8 bases and 3 bases, and a span of 11 bases separates them. The CDR1 and CDR2 encoded by the germline V gene are MDHEN and SYDVKM. This sample is drawn from a study of blood T cell repertoires in COVID-19 (dated by TCRdb to 2020 to 2021). About the study as a whole: Collaborator samples came from the United States, Italy and Spain and covered acute and convalescent phases of COVID-19. The samples were drawn from the first 160 participants of the ongoing ImmuneRACE study and from roughly 1,300 subjects provided by 6 global collaborators. The material from the prospective study consisted of cDNA or gDNA derived from T cells, B-cell-depleted T cells, or PBMCs. HLA class I and class II types, where available, came from metadata supplied by the sample provider rather than from assay-based typing. The dataset comprised deeply sampled blood TCRbeta repertoires from subjects exposed to, actively infected with, or recovered from COVID-19. A de-identified subject ID, COVID-19 status, age in years and sex were almost always included in the sample metadata. The repertoires were made available in a free public database intended to serve as a resource for research on the immune response to SARS-CoV-2. The paper's findings and limits, for the study overall: How much clinical and demographic metadata was included differed by source and by participant, and the metadata was provided uncurated.

TCRbeta CDR3 regions were amplified from genomic DNA using the immunoSEQ Assay, a bias-controlled multiplex PCR. The original methods were these. The number of nucleated cells in each sample was estimated from the amplification of reference gene primers within the assay. Sequence reads were collapsed and filtered to measure the absolute abundance of every unique TCRbeta CDR3 rearrangement. Productive Simpson clonality was computed per sample as the square root of Simpson's diversity index over productive rearrangements. TCRdb limited this immuneACCESS table to in-frame rearrangements with V and J called. A share of clones is missing; checked studies link under half to unresolved V genes, and the rest is unexplained. For V, J and clone size, that table is used; D and trimming come from the DNA. The sample records some 58,000 clones, 80% to 95% of which are singletons. Jointly, the top ten make up roughly 4.2% of the sample.

Collaborating institutions collected whole blood in K2EDTA tubes following their own protocols. Collaborator samples were shipped for TCRbeta analysis as frozen whole blood, isolated PBMCs, or DNA extracted from either sample type. The TCR comes from a man aged 50-60 years with active COVID-19. Recombination connected TRBV28 to TRBJ1-5; perhaps TRBD1 is the D gene, with 6 bases matching. What was sequenced was peripheral blood. The CDR3 region reads CASRGQNNQPQHF. The DNA is TGTGCCAGCCGGGGACAAAACAATCAGCCCCAGCATTTT.